This T cell receptor (beta chain) was captured in a study of cytomegalovirus exposure and HLA in healthy donors. Germline values: CDR1 SGHDT, CDR2 YYEEEE. Trimming cost V 0 bases and J 1 base, with 11 bases left between them. CDR3 size: 15 residues. Study-level points and caveats: Reportedly, HLA-A and HLA-B alleles of most subjects were accurately predicted from TCR beta. Later analysis suggested most CMV-associated TCR beta chains were HLA-restricted.

The study ran its PCR with 60 Vbeta and 13 Jbeta primers. The repertoire was sequenced with immunoSEQ multiplex PCR; TCRdb's copy has only in-frame clones and lacks some. The table lists some 140,000 clones, about 9.1% of them singletons. Healthy individuals who donated bone marrow served as the donors. Points on this clone: The antigen is not known.

Sequencing used PBMCs. This chain uses TRBV5-6 with TRBJ2-7; D is unresolved. This receptor was identified in a woman in her forties in good health and CMV-seropositive. The CDR3 here is CASSLAALGSYEQYF. Written as DNA, the CDR3 is TGTGCCAGCAGCTTGGCCGCGCTTGGTTCCTACGAGCAGTACTTC.